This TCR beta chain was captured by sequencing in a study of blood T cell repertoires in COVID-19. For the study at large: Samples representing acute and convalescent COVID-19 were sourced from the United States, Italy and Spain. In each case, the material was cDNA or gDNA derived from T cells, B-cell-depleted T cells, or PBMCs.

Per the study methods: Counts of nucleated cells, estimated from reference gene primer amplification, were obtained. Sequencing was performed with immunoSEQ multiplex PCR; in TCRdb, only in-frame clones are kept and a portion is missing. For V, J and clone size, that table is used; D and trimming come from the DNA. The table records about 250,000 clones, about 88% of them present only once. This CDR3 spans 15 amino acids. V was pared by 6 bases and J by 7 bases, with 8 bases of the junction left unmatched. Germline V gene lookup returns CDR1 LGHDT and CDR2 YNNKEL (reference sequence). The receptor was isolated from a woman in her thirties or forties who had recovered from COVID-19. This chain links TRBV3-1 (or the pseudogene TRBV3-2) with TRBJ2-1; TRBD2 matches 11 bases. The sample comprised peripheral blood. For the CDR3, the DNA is TGTGCCAGCAGTCTCGGGACTAGCGGTATAAATGAGCAGTTCTTC. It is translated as CASSLGTSGINEQFF.